The T cell receptor beta chain under discussion was sequenced for a study of T-cell memory formation after mild COVID-19. Whole-study context: TCR clusters largely stayed donor specific. General observations from the study: Contracting clones from day 15 to 85 showed balanced CD4/CD8; later expanders favored CD4+.

Using its own MiXCR run on the 5' RACE reads, TCRdb lists one record per CDR3 protein. The data contain more than 300,000 distinct CDR3 sequences, about an eighth of them singletons. There are a few counts of this clonotype. The antigen is unknown. CDR3 length: 16 amino acids. Trimming removed 3 bases at V and 0 bases at J, with 12 bases between. This chain uses TRBV12-3 or TRBV12-4 with TRBJ2-1, with a weak D call TRBD2 (5 bases). Sequencing was carried out using PBMCs or a T cell subset sorted from them (not recorded which). This clonotype was sampled from a man aged 18 to 30 who had mild COVID-19 (a few samples of this study predate the infection). Cell type and time point are not known. The CDR3 nucleotides read TGTGCCAGCAGTTTGCTGTCGGGGAGCTCCTACAATGAGCAGTTCTTC. Amino acid sequence: CASSLLSGSSYNEQFF.